This paragraph covers one TCR beta chain sequence. Its recognized antigen is unknown. This sample was sequenced with a NextSeq 550. The Human TCR Profiling Kit (MiLaboratory) was used to prepare UMI-labeled 5' RACE TRB cDNA libraries. cDNA synthesis used the entire amount of extracted RNA, and PCR amplification then used the entire amount of cDNA produced. Libraries were prepared in parallel using an identical number of PCR cycles. Processing in the source paper ran as follows. With a requirement of at least two reads per UMI, MIGEC and MiXCR extracted about 50,000 +/- 10,000 unique UMI-labeled TRB cDNA molecules per library. On average, each library contained about 40,000 +/- 10,000 functional in-frame TRB CDR3 nucleotide clonotypes without stop codons. After downsampling to 5000 UMI-labeled TRB molecules per sample, diversity metrics, including normalized Shannon-Wiener and Chao1, were computed in VDJtools. VDJtools was used to calculate clonotype-size-weighted physicochemical properties of the central five CDR3 residues, namely interaction energy, strength, volume and Kidera factor 4. TCRdb reprocessed the reads and provides one entry for every CDR3 protein sequence; no DNA is given. The V and J calls and clone size come from TCRdb's table, not from the authors' own analysis. The record for this sample contains 100,000 or so distinct CDR3 sequences. The leading ten clones occupy approximately 1.5% of the sample.

From the germline V gene (reference sequence), CDR1 is SGHKS and CDR2 is YYEKEE. Measured from the cysteine to the phenylalanine, the CDR3 is 13 residues long. Only the protein is available. Each CD8+ T cell subset was flow-sorted in triplicate, with 300,000 or so cells per subset placed directly into RLT lysis buffer. To exclude memory contaminants, naive CD8+ T cells were stringently defined as CD45RO-CCR7+CD27+CD95-. Using standard density gradient centrifugation, peripheral blood mononuclear cells were isolated from buffy coats. A FACSAria III was used to flow-sort naive CXCR3-negative and CXCR3-positive CD8+ T cells. An RNeasy Mini Kit was used to extract total RNA from the sorted cells. The entry originates in a study of CXCR3-negative and CXCR3-positive naive CD8 T cells (dated by TCRdb to about 2019). Study-level background: About 135 million TRB reads were obtained in total, roughly 1.5 +/- 0.3 million reads per library. Diversity and physicochemical repertoire analyses covered about a dozen donors pooled from two independent experiments. The TRBV-TRBJ cluster analysis covered naive subsets from five or six donors and memory cells from 3 donors.

Overall study results and their limits: Comparably high repertoire diversity was found in both naive subsets, whereas much lower repertoire diversity was found in memory CD8+ T cells. Compared with CXCR3-negative naive cells, CXCR3-positive naive cells had TRB CDR3s with higher hydrophobicity (lower Kidera factor 4), lower energy, and higher strength and volume indices. Similar TRBV-TRBJ usage was shown by naive CXCR3-negative and CXCR3-positive cells from the same donor, whereas distinct patterns were shown by memory cells. Freshly isolated PBMCs were used for most assays because CXCR3 expression went down partially after cryopreservation. Because surface CD5, which is linked to self-reactivity in mice, was comparable between the naive subsets, TCR interaction strength was also inferred from TRB CDR3 physicochemical properties.

The sequence came from a human donor in good health. Some clones in this sample may be carry-over from other donors' samples. The sequence joins TRBV5-5 to TRBJ2-1. Sequencing used naive CXCR3- CD8+ T cells from blood. The cell subset or site label corresponds to: CD45RO-CCR7+CD27+CD95- naive CD8+ T cells lacking CXCR3 (TNR3-). Here the CDR3 is given as CASSFDPYNEQFF. The reference TRBV5-5 and TRBJ2-1 proteins fill in what lies around the CDR3, so the full variable domain reads DAGVTQSPTHLIKTRGQQVTLRCSPISGHKSVSWYQQVLGQGPQFIFQYYEKEERGRGNFPDRFSARQFPNYSSELNVNALLLGDSALYLCASSFDPYNEQFFGPGTRLTVL.